These 13 T cell receptor beta chains were sequenced from one sample in a study of CD8 T cells in Susac syndrome. After extraction with the RNeasy kit, roughly 0.45 to 1 ug of the RNA was reverse transcribed using random hexamers. From the immunoSEQ multiplex PCR reads, TCRdb called clonotypes with MiXCR, one entry per CDR3 protein. This sample has 170,000 or so distinct CDR3 sequences; approximately 94% occur once, and the top ten carry approximately 0.11%. The source material was CD4+ T cells from PBMCs. The source is a human donor with Susac syndrome.

The gene calls are TRBV5-1 and TRBJ2-6; TRBD1 matches 7 bases. J lost 0 bases, V lost 2 bases, and 2 bases had no gene match. The CDR3 spans 16 residues. The germline CDR1 and CDR2 sequences are SGHRS and YFSETQ. The CDR3 bases are TGCGCCAGCAGCTTTGACAGGGACTCTGGGGCCAACGTCCTGACTTTC. Translation gives CASSFDRDSGANVLTF.

The V call is TRBV7-9, the J call TRBJ1-2; no clear D. The V end was cut by 5 bases, the J end by 5 bases, with 12 bases between. This CDR3 is built from 13 residues. The germline V gene has CDR1 SEHNR and CDR2 FQNEAQ (reference sequence). This chain's CDR3 is CASSLGVDYGYTF. In DNA form, the CDR3 reads TGTGCCAGCAGCCTCGGGGTTGATTATGGCTACACCTTC.

This CDR3 is CASSFGQNYGYTF. The DNA of the CDR3 is TGTGCCAGCTCATTCGGACAGAACTATGGCTACACCTTC. This chain connects TRBV18 to TRBJ1-2; possible D gene TRBD1, 6 bases. Germline V CDR1 and CDR2: KGHSH, LQKENI. This CDR3 has 13 residues. With 5 bases removed from V and 2 bases from J, the gap between germline ends came to 9 bases.

The V call is TRBV20-1, the J call TRBJ2-1; D gene uncertain. The germline CDR1 and CDR2 sequences are DFQATT and SNEGSKA (reference sequence). The CDR3 runs 13 residues. Deletions cut 0 bases from V and 6 bases from J, with 9 bases between. The CDR3 spells CSARDRQLNEQFF. Written as DNA, the CDR3 is TGCAGTGCTAGAGATCGGCAGCTCAATGAGCAGTTCTTC.

The chain has TRBV15 and TRBJ2-3; TRBD1 matches 7 bases. Trimming cost V 7 bases and J 2 bases; bases outside gene matches: 15. The CDR3 sequence is 17 residues long. Germline V gives CDR1 LNHNV, CDR2 YYDKDF (reference sequence). CDR3 sequence reads: CATIPDLYRGPTDTQYF. CDR3 nucleotides: TGTGCCACCATCCCCGACCTTTACAGGGGACCCACAGATACGCAGTATTTT.

The rearrangement joins TRBV29-1 to TRBJ2-3, with 7 bases identical to TRBD1. The CDR3 runs to 14 residues. The germline V gene encodes CDR1 SQVTM and CDR2 ANQGSEA. Unmatched junction bases numbered 11, after V lost 8 bases and J lost 3 bases. The CDR3: CSKDDRVHTDTQYF. For the CDR3, the DNA is TGCAGCAAGGACGACAGGGTCCATACAGATACGCAGTATTTT.

This rearrangement joins TRBV12-3 or TRBV12-4 to TRBJ2-5; 10 nucleotides agree with TRBD2. V dropped 1 base and J dropped 0; count of bases not matched to a gene: 2. The CDR3 totals 16 residues. CDR3 DNA sequence: TGTGCCAGCAGTTTAGGGCTAGCGGGGGACCAAGAGACCCAGTACTTC. Protein product: CASSLGLAGDQETQYF.

This clonotype was detected only once. The chain joins TRBV19 to TRBJ1-4; D is unresolved. There are 15 residues in the CDR3. CDR1 and CDR2 from the germline V gene are LNHDA and SQIVND (reference sequence). With 7 bases removed from V and 0 bases from J, the gap between germline ends came to 12 bases. CDR3: CASTAGRATNEKLFF. The CDR3 DNA reads as TGTGCCAGTACCGCCGGGAGGGCAACTAATGAAAAACTGTTTTTT.

The genes are TRBV11-2 and TRBJ2-2; 8 bases fit TRBD2. Germline V gene data show CDR1 as SGHAT and CDR2 as FQNNGV. CDR3 length equals 14 residues. V dropped 5 bases and J dropped 4; count of bases not matched to a gene: 3. Written as DNA, the CDR3 is TGTGCCAGCAGCCGACGGGGGGGCACCGGGGAGCTGTTTTTT. Translation: CASSRRGGTGELFF.

This chain connects TRBV10-3 to TRBJ1-2, with 7 positions matching TRBD1. Trimming took 10 bases from V and 4 from J; bases not matched to a gene: 3. Germline values: CDR1 ENHRY, CDR2 SYGVKD. There are 11 residues in the CDR3. The CDR3 loop reads CANRQGYGYTF. CDR3 bases: TGTGCCAACAGACAGGGCTATGGCTACACCTTC.

This chain uses TRBV5-1 with TRBJ2-5, with a tentative D call TRBD2 (6 bases). V was shortened by 4 bases and J by 5 bases, with 18 bases between the two germline ends. The V gene's germline CDR1 is SGHRS and CDR2 YFSETQ. The CDR3 length is 15 residues. The CDR3 DNA is TGCGCCAGCAGCCCGACGACAGCGGGTGGGGAGACCCAGTACTTC. Its translation is CASSPTTAGGETQYF.

The V call is TRBV11-2, the J call TRBJ2-7; D perhaps matches TRBD2 (5 bases). V lost 5 bases and J lost 2, with 13 bases in between. Germline CDR1 reads SGHAT; CDR2 reads FQNNGV. There are 14 residues in the CDR3. CDR3: CASSPWRAPYEQYF. CDR3 bases: TGTGCCAGCAGCCCGTGGCGGGCACCCTACGAGCAGTACTTC.

This sequence joins TRBV27 and TRBJ2-6; possibly TRBD1 for D (6 bases). Germline lookup yields CDR1 MNHEY and CDR2 SMNVEV (reference sequence). This CDR3 region has 17 residues. Trimming removed 5 bases from V and 0 bases from J, with 14 bases in between. In DNA form, the CDR3 reads TGTGCCAGCAGTCCAAGGACAGCACGCTCTGGGGCCAACGTCCTGACTTTC. It yields the protein CASSPRTARSGANVLTF. Supplemented by reference TRBV27 and TRBJ2-6, the full variable domain reads EAQVTQNPRYLITVTGKKLTVTCSQNMNHEYMSWYRQDPGLGLRQIYYSMNVEVTDKGDVPEGYKVSRKEKRNFPLILESPSPNQTSLYFCASSPRTARSGANVLTFGAGSRLTVL.